This entry is about one T cell receptor (beta chain). Its recognized antigen is unknown. It has no much larger one-base neighbor in the sample; base qualities were not kept. All donors were healthy Caucasians. Three pairs of female monozygotic twins, all aged about 18 to 30 years, made up the twin cohort. Positive isolation kits from Invitrogen were used to isolate the CD4+ and CD8+ T cell populations. Library prep was done by 5' RACE. The listed sequencing device is Illumina HiSeq 2000. Template switching introduced a universal primer binding site; the final cDNA contained a unique molecular identifier, enabling accurate counting of TCR cDNA molecules. First-strand cDNA for TCR alpha and beta chains was synthesized from specific primers in the conserved constant-segment region. To control for contamination, every cDNA library was double barcoded, receiving both a SMART-Mk sample barcode and Illumina barcodes. TruSeq adapter sequences and Illumina sample barcodes were added in two successive PCR steps. Sequencing of the TCR alpha and beta cDNA libraries was done on the Illumina HiSeq platform using custom primers. For the original study's pipeline: Raw reads were processed with MiGEC to extract unique molecular identifiers, and MiXCR was used to determine CDR3 positions. For each individual, recombination models were inferred using an EM algorithm with the repgenHMM and IGoR tools. The tcR package in R was used for shared clonotype analysis, with sharing normalized by the product of cloneset sizes. To study raw recombination without the effects of thymic and clonal selection, out-of-frame nonproductive sequences were analyzed. Starting from the raw public reads, TCRdb applied fastp trimming at Q25, assembled clones with MiXCR and retained in-frame beta chains. Each CDR3 protein appears once, grouped with its most common genes and DNA. These V and J calls are TCRdb output, not the study's own analysis. This sample holds 400,000 to 500,000 distinct CDR3 sequences; over 11% were observed only once. 0.8% to 1% of the sample is taken by the ten largest.

The junction carries 17 bases between V and J, which are trimmed by 3 bases and 0 bases respectively. CDR3 length: 17 amino acids, cysteine to phenylalanine. Left in the record is the CDR3 DNA by itself, 51 bases read in frame from the first base. The CDR1 and CDR2 encoded by the germline V gene are MGHDK and SYGVNS. The data stem from a study of identical twins (TCRdb year 2016). With regard to the full study: To test whether fetal clonotypes persist, this study deep-sequenced TCR alpha and beta repertoires from monozygotic twins, from unrelated adults of various ages, and from cord blood. To rule out contamination, the twin experiments were replicated at different times with different library preparation protocols.

Summary of the overall study and its limitations: In monozygotic twins, recombination models systematically underestimated out-of-frame TCR alpha sharing, but the models matched the sharing seen between unrelated individuals. Abundant cord blood beta clonotypes carried fewer insertions; young adult naive repertoires showed a weaker similar trend, while memory repertoires showed none. Out-of-frame TCR alpha sequences shared between twins showed an excess of low generation-probability sequences compared with coincidental sharing between unrelated individuals. Conclusions relied on cross-sectional statistical analysis, since the same donors could not be followed over many years. Invariant T cells such as MAIT and iNKT could partly confound zero-insertion analyses, though diverse VJ usage argued against this for most clonotypes. The excess sharing between twins in beta out-of-frame sequences was weaker because fewer shared sequences reduced the signal-to-noise ratio.

The data also belong to a second study, concerning yellow fever vaccine responses in identical twins. As that second paper reports: The T cell response to vaccination in identical twins was reported by the authors to appear partly convergent and partly personalized. In identical twins, the study followed T cell clones that responded to the vaccine with precision.

The sequence came from a woman aged 18-29 years in good health. The chain joins TRBV25-1 to TRBJ1-1; 6 matching bases give a weak D call of TRBD1. The sample comprised CD4+ T cells sorted from blood. The CDR3 region has the sequence CASSDPGGGQMNTEAFF. The bases read TGTGCCAGCAGTGATCCGGGCGGGGGCCAAATGAACACTGAAGCTTTCTTT.